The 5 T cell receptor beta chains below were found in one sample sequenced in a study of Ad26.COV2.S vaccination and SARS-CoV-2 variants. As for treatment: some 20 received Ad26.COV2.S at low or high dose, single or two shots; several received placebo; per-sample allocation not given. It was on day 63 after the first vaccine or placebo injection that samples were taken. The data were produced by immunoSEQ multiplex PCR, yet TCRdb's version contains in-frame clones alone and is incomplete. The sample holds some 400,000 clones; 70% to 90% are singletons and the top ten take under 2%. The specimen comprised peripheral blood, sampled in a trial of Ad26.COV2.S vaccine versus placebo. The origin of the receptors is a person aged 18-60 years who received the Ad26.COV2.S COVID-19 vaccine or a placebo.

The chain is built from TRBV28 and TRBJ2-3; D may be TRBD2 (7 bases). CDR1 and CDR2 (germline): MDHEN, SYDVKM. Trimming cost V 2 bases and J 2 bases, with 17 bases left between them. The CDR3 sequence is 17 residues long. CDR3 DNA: TGTGCCAGCAGTTTAGGGCGGGGGCGCGGGGCCACAGATACGCAGTATTTT. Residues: CASSLGRGRGATDTQYF.

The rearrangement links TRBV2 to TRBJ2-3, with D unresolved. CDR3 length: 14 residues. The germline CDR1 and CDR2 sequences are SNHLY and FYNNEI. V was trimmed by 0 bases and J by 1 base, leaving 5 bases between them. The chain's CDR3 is CASSEAGGTDTQYF. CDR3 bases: TGTGCCAGCAGTGAAGCCGGCGGCACAGATACGCAGTATTTT. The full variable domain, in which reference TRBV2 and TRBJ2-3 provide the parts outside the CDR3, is EPEVTQTPSHQVTQMGQEVILRCVPISNHLYFYWYRQILGQKVEFLVSFYNNEISEKSEIFDDQFSVERPDGSNFTLKIRSTKLEDSAMYFCASSEAGGTDTQYFGPGTRLTVL.

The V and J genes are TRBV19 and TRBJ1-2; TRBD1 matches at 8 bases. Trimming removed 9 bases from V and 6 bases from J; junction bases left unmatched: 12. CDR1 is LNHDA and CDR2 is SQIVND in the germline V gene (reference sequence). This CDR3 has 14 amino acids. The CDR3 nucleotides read TGTGCCAGCGCGTCACGACAGGGGTCCGATGGCTACACCTTC. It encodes CASASRQGSDGYTF.

CDR3 sequence (DNA): TGTGCCACCAGCAGAGACTTAGACCCGACCCAGTACTTC. Protein: CATSRDLDPTQYF. The chain employs TRBV15 and TRBJ2-5; D is undetermined. This CDR3 is 13 amino acids long. V dropped 0 bases and J dropped 7 bases, with 9 bases sitting between them. Germline loops: CDR1 LNHNV, CDR2 YYDKDF (reference sequence).

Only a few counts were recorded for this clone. CDR3 residues: CASSPRGVMAQHF. In nucleotides, the CDR3 is TGTGCCAGTAGTCCCCGCGGGGTTATGGCCCAGCATTTT. This chain uses TRBV19 with TRBJ1-5; no clear D gene. Germline V lookup: CDR1 LNHDA, CDR2 SQIVND (reference sequence). V was trimmed by 5 bases and J by 11 bases, leaving 16 bases between them. CDR3 length: 13 amino acids.